A single sample is the source of the 10 T cell receptor beta chains below, sequenced in a study of T cell responses to AZD1222 COVID-19 vaccine. Generated by immunoSEQ multiplex PCR, the TCRdb table keeps only in-frame clones and is missing some. The data show tens of thousands of clones, roughly 87% seen once. Sequencing used peripheral blood, obtained on day 0 of AZD1222 vaccination. Receptor source: an adult in good health.

The chain recombines TRBV18 with TRBJ2-5; D unresolved. The CDR3 is 15 residues long. Trimming removed 1 base from V and 3 bases from J, with 12 bases in between. Per germline, CDR1 KGHSH and CDR2 LQKENI. CDR3 DNA: TGTGCCAGCTCACCACGATGGGGTACTGAAGAGACCCAGTACTTC. This sequence encodes CASSPRWGTEETQYF.

On this clone: This same CDR3 is encoded by further DNA sequences in the sample. The genes are TRBV30 and TRBJ1-5; no definite D call. The CDR3 sequence is 13 residues long. Germline loops: CDR1 GTSNPN, CDR2 SVGIG (reference sequence). V lost 5 bases and J 4 bases, leaving 12 bases between the germline ends. This CDR3 reads CAWGRDSNQPQHF. The CDR3 DNA reads as TGTGCCTGGGGCAGAGACTCAAATCAGCCCCAGCATTTT.

The chain uses TRBV5-1 and TRBJ2-3; the match to TRBD2 covers 8 bases. Germline CDR1 reads SGHRS; CDR2 reads YFSETQ. CDR3 length: 12 residues. After removal of 4 bases from V and 8 bases from J, the junction contained 3 bases not matched to a gene. For the CDR3, the DNA is TGCGCCAGCAGCCCCGGACTAGCTACGCAGTATTTT. As protein: CASSPGLATQYF.

The chain links TRBV5-6 to TRBJ2-3; D might be TRBD2 (6 bases). Trimming left V 4 bases short and J 11 bases short, with 11 bases between. This CDR3 has 11 residues. Germline CDR1 SGHDT, CDR2 YYEEEE. In DNA form, the CDR3 reads TGTGCCAGCAGCATATCTAGCGTGCAGTATTTT. This sequence encodes CASSISSVQYF. Full variable domain (outside the CDR3, taken from reference TRBV5-6 and TRBJ2-3): DAGVTQSPTHLIKTRGQQVTLRCSPKSGHDTVSWYQQALGQGPQFIFQYYEEEERQRGNFPDRFSGHQFPNYSSELNVNALLLGDSALYLCASSISSVQYFGPGTRLTVL.

DNA of the CDR3: TGTGCCAGCACTAGGATCGGAACCGCTGAAGCTTTCTTT. Amino acids: CASTRIGTAEAFF. This chain connects TRBV2 to TRBJ1-1; D not certain. CDR1 is SNHLY, CDR2 FYNNEI, per germline. The CDR3 spans 13 residues. With 7 bases removed from V and 6 bases from J, the gap between germline ends came to 15 bases.

V gene TRBV28 combines with J gene TRBJ2-7; a possible D gene is TRBD2 (6 bases). In germline, CDR1 is MDHEN, CDR2 SYDVKM. The V gene lost 4 bases and the J gene lost 4 bases, with 14 bases spanning the gap. This CDR3 region has 14 residues. The CDR3 reads CASSWTLGGYEQYF. The CDR3 DNA is TGTGCCAGCAGTTGGACACTGGGGGGTTACGAGCAGTACTTC.

The V and J genes are TRBV2 and TRBJ1-2, with no clear D. Trimming left V 1 base short and J 7 bases short, with 10 bases between. Germline CDR1 reads SNHLY; CDR2 reads FYNNEI. This CDR3 contains 13 residues. The CDR3 DNA follows: TGTGCCAGCAGTGAAGTGGGCATGGGTGGCTACACCTTC. Its translation: CASSEVGMGGYTF.

V gene TRBV7-6 combines with J gene TRBJ2-1; D remains unclear. The CDR3 has 17 residues. Germline CDR1 is SGHVS and CDR2 is FNYEAQ. The V gene lost 1 base and the J gene lost 0 bases, with 13 bases spanning the gap. The CDR3 bases are TGTGCCAGCAGCTTAGTTCCCCCAGAGAGCTCCTACAATGAGCAGTTCTTC. This gives the protein CASSLVPPESSYNEQFF.

J is TRBJ2-3 and V is TRBV2; D might be TRBD1 (6 bases). This CDR3 spans 15 amino acids. Trimming shortened V by 6 bases and J by 7 bases, and 20 bases separated the two germline ends. Germline-derived CDR1 and CDR2 are SNHLY and FYNNEI. This chain's CDR3 is CASRPTGSSLNTQYF. The CDR3 nucleotides read TGTGCCAGCAGACCCACAGGGTCGAGTCTTAATACGCAGTATTTT.

This clone was recorded only once. J is TRBJ1-1 and V is TRBV29-1; TRBD1 matches at 7 bases. The V gene end was trimmed by 7 bases and the J gene end by 7 bases; junction bases not matched to a gene: 9. In germline, CDR1 is SQVTM, CDR2 ANQGSEA. The CDR3 loop spans 12 amino acids. DNA of the CDR3: TGCAGCGCCAGTGTGGGACAGATTGAAGCTTTCTTT. Translation gives CSASVGQIEAFF.